The clone carrying this T cell receptor beta chain was recorded a few times. As yet, its antigen is unknown. Clones were sequenced by immunoSEQ multiplex PCR, and TCRdb holds only the in-frame ones, with some missing. Found here are about 12,000 clones, less than 75% of them singletons; the top ten hold 9.5% to 12%. V was clipped by 7 bases and J by 10 bases, with 25 bases between them. The germline CDR1 and CDR2 sequences are SNHLY and FYNNEI. The CDR3 consists of 16 residues. The data stem from a study of tumor-infiltrating lymphocytes in localized non-small cell lung cancer. Study conclusions and caveats: IM1 and IM2 tumors showed no difference in T-cell fraction. Not all patients were TCR sequenced, owing to tissue quantity.

The rearrangement uses TRBV2 and TRBJ1-4; possible D gene TRBD1, 6 bases. The origin of this receptor is a human donor with non-small cell lung cancer. Specimen: uninvolved lung tissue not adjacent to the tumor. The CDR3 DNA reads TGTGCCAGCACGGCCGGGACATCAACTAAAGGTGGAAAACTGTTTTTT. Its translation: CASTAGTSTKGGKLFF. Full variable domain (outside the CDR3, taken from reference TRBV2 and TRBJ1-4): EPEVTQTPSHQVTQMGQEVILRCVPISNHLYFYWYRQILGQKVEFLVSFYNNEISEKSEIFDDQFSVERPDGSNFTLKIRSTKLEDSAMYFCASTAGTSTKGGKLFFGSGTQLSVL.